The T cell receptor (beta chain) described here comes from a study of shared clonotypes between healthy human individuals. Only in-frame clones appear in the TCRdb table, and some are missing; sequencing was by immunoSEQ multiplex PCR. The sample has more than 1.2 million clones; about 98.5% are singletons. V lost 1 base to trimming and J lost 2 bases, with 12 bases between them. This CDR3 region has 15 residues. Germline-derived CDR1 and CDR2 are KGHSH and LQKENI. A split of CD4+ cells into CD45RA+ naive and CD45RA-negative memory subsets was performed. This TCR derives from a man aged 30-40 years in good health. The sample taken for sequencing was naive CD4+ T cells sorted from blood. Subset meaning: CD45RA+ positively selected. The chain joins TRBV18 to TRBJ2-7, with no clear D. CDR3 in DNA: TGTGCCAGCTCACCACAGGCCAAAACCCCCTACGAGCAGTACTTC. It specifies CASSPQAKTPYEQYF.